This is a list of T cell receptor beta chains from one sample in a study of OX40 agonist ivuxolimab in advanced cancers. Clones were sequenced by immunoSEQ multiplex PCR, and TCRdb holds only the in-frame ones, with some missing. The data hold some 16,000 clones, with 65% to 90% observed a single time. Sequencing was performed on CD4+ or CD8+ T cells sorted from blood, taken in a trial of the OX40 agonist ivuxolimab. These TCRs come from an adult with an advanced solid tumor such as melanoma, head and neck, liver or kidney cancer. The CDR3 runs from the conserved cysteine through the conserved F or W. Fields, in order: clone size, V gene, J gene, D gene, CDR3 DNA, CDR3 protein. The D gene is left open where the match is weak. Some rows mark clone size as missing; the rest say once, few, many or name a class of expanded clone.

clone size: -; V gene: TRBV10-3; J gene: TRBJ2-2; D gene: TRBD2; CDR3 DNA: TGTGCCACGAGGCCAGAACTAGCGGGAGCCGGGGAGCTGTTTTTT; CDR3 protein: CATRPELAGAGELFF
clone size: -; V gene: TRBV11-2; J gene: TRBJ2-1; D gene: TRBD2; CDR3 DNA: TGTGCCAGCAGCTTAGGGGGGACTAAGAATGAGCAGTTCTTC; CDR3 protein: CASSLGGTKNEQFF
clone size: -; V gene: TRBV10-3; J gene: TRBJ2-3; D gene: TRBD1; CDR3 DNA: TGTGCCATCAGTGAGTCGGGACAGGGCACAGATACGCAGTATTTT; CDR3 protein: CAISESGQGTDTQYF
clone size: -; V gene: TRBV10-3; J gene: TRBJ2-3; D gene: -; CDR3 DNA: TGTGCCATCAGTGAGAAAGGGAAAGATACGCAGTATTTT; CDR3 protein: CAISEKGKDTQYF
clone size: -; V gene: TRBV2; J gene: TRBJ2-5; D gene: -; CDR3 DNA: TGTGCCAGCAGTGCCTCCGGGGGAGCGACCCAGTACTTC; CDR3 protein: CASSASGGATQYF
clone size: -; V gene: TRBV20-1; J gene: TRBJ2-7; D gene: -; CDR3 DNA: TGCAGTGCTAGCCCCTACTACGAGCAGTACTTC; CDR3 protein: CSASPYYEQYF
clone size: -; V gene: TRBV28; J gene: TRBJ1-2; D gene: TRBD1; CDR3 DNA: TGTGCCAGCAGTTTCCCGACAGGGGCGCACTATGGCTACACCTTC; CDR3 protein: CASSFPTGAHYGYTF
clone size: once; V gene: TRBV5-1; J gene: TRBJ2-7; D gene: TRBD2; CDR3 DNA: TGCGCCAGCAGCTTGTCTAGCGGGGACTACGAGCAGTACTTC; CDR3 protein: CASSLSSGDYEQYF
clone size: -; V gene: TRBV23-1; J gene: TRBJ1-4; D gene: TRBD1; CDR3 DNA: TGCGCCAGCAGTCAAAACTTCCGGGACAGATGGTCCCGAGGGGGTGAAAAACTGTTTTTT; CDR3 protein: CASSQNFRDRWSRGGEKLFF
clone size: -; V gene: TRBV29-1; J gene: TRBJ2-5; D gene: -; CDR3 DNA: TGCAGCGTTGAAGATCTAGACAGAGAGACCCAGTACTTC; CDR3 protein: CSVEDLDRETQYF
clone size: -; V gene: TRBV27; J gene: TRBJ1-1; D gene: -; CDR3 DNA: TGTGCCAGCAGGGGACGGCAGAACACTGAAGCTTTCTTT; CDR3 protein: CASRGRQNTEAFF
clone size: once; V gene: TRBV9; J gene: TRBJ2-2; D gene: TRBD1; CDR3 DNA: TGTGCCAGCAGCGGTGACAGGGGGCGCCTGGGGGATACCGGGGAGCTGTTTTTT; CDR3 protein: CASSGDRGRLGDTGELFF
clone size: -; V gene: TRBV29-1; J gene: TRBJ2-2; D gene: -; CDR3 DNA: TGCAGCGTTGAGAGCACCGGGGAGCTGTTTTTT; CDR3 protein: CSVESTGELFF
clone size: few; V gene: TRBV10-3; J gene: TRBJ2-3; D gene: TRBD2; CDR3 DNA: TGTGCCATCAGATTAGCGGGAGTAACAGATACGCAGTATTTT; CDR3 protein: CAIRLAGVTDTQYF
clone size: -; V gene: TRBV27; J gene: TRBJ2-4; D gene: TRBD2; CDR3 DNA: TGTGCCAGCAGGCCGGGACTAGCGGGTGCCCTAGCCAAAAACATTCAGTACTTC; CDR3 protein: CASRPGLAGALAKNIQYF
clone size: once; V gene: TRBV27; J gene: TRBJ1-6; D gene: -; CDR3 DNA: TGTGCCAGCATTCCGGGACGGATTAATTCACCCCTCCACTTT; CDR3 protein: CASIPGRINSPLHF
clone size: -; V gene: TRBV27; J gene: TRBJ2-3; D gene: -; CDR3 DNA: TGTGCCAGCAGCTTGCGGCTACCTAGCACAGATACGCAGTATTTT; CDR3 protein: CASSLRLPSTDTQYF